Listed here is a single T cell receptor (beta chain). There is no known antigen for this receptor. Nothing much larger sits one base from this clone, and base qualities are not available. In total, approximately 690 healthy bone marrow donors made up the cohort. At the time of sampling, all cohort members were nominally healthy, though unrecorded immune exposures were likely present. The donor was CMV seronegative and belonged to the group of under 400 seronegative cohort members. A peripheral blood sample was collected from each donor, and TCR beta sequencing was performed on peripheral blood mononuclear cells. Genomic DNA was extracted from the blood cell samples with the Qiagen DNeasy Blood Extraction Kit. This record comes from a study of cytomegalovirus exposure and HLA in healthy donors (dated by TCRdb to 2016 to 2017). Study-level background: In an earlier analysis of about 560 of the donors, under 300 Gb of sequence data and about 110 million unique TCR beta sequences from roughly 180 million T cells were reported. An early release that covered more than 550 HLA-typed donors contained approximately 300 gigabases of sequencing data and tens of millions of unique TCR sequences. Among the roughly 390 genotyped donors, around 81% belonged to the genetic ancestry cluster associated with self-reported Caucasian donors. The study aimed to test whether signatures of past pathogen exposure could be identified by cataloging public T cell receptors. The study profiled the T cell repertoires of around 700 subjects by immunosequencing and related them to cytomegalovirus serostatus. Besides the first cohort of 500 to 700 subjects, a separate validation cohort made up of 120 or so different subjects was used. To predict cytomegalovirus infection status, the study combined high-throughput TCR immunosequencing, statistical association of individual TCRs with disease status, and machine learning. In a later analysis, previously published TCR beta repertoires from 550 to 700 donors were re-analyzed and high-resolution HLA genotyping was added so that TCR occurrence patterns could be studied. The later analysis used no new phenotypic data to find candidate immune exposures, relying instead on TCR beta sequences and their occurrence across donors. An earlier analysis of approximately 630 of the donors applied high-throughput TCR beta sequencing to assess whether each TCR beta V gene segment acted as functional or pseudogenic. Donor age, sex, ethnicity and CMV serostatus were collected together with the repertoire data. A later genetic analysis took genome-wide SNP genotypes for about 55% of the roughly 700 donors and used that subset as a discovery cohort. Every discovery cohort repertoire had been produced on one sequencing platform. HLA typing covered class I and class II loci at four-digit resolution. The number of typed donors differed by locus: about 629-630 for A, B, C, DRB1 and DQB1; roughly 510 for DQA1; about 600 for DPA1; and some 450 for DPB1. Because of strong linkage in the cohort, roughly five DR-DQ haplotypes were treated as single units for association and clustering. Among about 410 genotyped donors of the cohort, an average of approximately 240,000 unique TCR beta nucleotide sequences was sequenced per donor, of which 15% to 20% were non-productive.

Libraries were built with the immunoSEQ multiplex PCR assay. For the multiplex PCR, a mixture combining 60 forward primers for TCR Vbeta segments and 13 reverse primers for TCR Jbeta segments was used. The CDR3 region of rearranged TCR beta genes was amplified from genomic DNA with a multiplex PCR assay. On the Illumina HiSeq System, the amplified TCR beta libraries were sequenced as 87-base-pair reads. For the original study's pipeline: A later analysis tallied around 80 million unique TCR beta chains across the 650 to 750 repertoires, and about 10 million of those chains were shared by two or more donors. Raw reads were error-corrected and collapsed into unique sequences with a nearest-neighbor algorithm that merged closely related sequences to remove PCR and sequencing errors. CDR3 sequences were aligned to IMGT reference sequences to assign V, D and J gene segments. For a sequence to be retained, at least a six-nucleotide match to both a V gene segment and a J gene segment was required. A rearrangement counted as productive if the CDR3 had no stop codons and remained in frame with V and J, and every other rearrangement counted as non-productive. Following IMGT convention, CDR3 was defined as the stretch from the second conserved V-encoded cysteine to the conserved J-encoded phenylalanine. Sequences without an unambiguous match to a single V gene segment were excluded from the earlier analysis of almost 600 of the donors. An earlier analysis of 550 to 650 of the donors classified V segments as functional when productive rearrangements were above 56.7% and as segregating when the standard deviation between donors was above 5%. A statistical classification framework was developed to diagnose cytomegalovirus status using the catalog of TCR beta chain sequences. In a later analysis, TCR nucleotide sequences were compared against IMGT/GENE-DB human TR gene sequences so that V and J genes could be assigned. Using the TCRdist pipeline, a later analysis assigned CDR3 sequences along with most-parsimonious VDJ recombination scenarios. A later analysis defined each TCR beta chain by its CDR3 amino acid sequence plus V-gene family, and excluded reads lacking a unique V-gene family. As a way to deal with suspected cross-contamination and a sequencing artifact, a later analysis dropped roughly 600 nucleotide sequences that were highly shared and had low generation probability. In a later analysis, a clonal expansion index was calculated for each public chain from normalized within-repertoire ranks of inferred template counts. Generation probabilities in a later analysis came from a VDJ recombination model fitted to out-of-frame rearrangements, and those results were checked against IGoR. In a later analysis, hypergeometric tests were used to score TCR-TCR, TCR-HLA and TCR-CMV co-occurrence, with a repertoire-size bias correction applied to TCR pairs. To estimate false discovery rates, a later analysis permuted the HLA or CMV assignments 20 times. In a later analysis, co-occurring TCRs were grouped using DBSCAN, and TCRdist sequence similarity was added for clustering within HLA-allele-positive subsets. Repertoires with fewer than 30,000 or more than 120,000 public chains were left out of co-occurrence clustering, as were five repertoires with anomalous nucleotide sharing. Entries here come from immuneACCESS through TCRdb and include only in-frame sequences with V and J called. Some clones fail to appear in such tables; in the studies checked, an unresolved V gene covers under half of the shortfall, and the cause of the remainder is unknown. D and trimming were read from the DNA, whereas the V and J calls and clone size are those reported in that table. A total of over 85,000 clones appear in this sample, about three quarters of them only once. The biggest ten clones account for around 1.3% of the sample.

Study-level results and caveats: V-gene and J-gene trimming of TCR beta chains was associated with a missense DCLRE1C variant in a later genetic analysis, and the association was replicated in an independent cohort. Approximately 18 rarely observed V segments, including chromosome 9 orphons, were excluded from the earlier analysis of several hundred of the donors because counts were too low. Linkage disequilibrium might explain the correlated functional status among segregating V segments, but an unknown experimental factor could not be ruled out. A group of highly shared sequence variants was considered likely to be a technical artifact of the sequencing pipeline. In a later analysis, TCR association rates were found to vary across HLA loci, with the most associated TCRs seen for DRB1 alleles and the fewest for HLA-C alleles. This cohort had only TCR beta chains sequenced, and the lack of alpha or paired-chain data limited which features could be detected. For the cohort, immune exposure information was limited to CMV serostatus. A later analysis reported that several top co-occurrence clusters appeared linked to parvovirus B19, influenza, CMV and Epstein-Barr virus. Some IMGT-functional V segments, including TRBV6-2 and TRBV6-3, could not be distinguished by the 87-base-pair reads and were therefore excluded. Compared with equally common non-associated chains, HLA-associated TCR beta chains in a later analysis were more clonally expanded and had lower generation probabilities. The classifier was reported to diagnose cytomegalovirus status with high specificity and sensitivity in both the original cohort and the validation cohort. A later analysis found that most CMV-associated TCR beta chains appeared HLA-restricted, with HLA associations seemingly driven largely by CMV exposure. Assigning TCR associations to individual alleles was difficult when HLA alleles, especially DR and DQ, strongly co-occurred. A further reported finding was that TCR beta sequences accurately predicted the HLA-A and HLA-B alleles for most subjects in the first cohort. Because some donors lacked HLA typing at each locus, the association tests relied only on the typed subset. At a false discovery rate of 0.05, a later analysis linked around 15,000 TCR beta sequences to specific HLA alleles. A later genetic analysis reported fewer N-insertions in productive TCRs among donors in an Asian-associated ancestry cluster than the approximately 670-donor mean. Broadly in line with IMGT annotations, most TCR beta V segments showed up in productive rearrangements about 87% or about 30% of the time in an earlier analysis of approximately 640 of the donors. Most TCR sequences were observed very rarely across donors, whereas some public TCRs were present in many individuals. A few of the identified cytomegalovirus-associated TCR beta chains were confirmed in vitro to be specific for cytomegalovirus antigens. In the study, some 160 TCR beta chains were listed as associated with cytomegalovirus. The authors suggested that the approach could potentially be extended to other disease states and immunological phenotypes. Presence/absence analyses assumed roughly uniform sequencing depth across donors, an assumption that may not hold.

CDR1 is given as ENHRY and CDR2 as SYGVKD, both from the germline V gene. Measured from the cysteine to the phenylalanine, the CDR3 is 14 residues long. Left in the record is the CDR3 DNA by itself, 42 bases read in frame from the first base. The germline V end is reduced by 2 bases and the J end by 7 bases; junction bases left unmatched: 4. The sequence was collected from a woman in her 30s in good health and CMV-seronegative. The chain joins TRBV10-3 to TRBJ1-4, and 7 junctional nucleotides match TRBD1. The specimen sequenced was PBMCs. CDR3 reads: CAISERQGGEKLFF. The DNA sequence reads TGTGCCATCAGTGAGCGACAGGGTGGTGAAAAACTGTTTTTT.